This TCR beta chain is from a study of sequential checkpoint blockade in melanoma. Study as a whole: First-line arms were nivolumab then ipilimumab, or the reverse, randomized 1:1. Both treatment sequences were followed by maintenance nivolumab.

As for treatment: randomized to nivolumab then ipilimumab (arm A) or the reverse (arm B). None of the patients previously received DNA-damaging chemotherapy. PBMC sorting kept live CD3+CD8+ cells without CD19 or CD56. Germline CDR1 reads MNHEY; CDR2 reads SVGAGI. The CDR3 consists of 14 residues. J lost 5 bases, V lost 0 bases, and 3 bases had no gene match. Sequencing used immunoSEQ multiplex PCR; TCRdb keeps in-frame clones, though not all of them. The table records about 21,000 clones, approximately 80% of them present only once. The clonotype was recovered from a human donor with melanoma. The sample in question was CD8+ T cells sorted from blood (inferred from file names), obtained from a patient given nivolumab and ipilimumab in sequence. This chain connects TRBV6-5 to TRBJ2-5; TRBD1 agrees at 7 bases. This chain's CDR3 is CASSYSTGWETQYF. CDR3 DNA sequence: TGTGCCAGCAGTTACTCGACAGGGTGGGAGACCCAGTACTTC.